Sequencing of this TCR beta chain was carried out in a study of CDR3 diversity in severe acne. This clonotype was seen only a few times. Via MiXCR, TCRdb re-called the PCR reads, giving one row per CDR3 protein. The data hold approximately 84,000 distinct CDR3 sequences, with about 54% observed a single time. With 2 bases removed from V and 0 bases from J, the gap between germline ends came to 10 bases. Germline values: CDR1 MGHDK, CDR2 SYGVNS. The CDR3 is made up of 15 amino acids. Specimen: blood. The chain joins TRBV25-1 to TRBJ1-1, with D unresolved. The clonotype originates from a male donor in good health, without acne. The CDR3 bases are TGTGCCAGCAGTGAAACCGGTAGAGTGAACACTGAAGCTTTCTTT. Protein product: CASSETGRVNTEAFF. The whole variable domain, filled in from reference TRBV25-1 and TRBJ1-1, reads EADIYQTPRYLVIGTGKKITLECSQTMGHDKMYWYQQDPGMELHLIHYSYGVNSTEKGDLSSESTVSRIRTEHFPLTLESARPSHTSQYLCASSETGRVNTEAFFGQGTRLTVV.